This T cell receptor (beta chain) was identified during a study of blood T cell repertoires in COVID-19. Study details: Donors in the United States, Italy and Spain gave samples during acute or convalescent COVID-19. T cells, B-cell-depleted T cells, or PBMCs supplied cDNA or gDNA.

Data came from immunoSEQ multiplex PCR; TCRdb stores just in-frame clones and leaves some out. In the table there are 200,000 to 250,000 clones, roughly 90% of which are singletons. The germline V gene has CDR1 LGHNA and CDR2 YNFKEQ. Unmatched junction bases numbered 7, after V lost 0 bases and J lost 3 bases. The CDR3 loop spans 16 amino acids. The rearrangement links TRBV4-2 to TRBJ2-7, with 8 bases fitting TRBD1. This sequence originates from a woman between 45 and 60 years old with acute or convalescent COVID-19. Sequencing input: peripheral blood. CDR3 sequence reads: CASSQDGGQEYYEQYF. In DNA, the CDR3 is TGTGCCAGCAGCCAAGATGGGGGACAGGAGTACTACGAGCAGTACTTC.